This T cell receptor beta chain was profiled in a study of shared clonotypes between healthy human individuals. Concerning this clone: The sample carries other DNA sequences with the same CDR3.

Germline V gives CDR1 MDHEN, CDR2 SYDVKM. The length of the CDR3 is 14 residues. Trimming took off 2 bases at V and 1 base at J, with 8 bases between the two ends. Only in-frame clones appear in the TCRdb table, and some are missing; sequencing was by immunoSEQ multiplex PCR. The sample includes about 1,500,000 clones, more than 95% of them seen just once. The TCR comes from a man in his thirties or forties in good health. V usage is TRBV28 and J usage is TRBJ1-1; D not resolved. The sequenced sample was naive CD4+ T cells sorted from blood. Sample subset: CD45RA+ positively selected. The CDR3 spells CASSLPPGNTEAFF. For the CDR3, the DNA is TGTGCCAGCAGTTTACCCCCAGGGAACACTGAAGCTTTCTTT.